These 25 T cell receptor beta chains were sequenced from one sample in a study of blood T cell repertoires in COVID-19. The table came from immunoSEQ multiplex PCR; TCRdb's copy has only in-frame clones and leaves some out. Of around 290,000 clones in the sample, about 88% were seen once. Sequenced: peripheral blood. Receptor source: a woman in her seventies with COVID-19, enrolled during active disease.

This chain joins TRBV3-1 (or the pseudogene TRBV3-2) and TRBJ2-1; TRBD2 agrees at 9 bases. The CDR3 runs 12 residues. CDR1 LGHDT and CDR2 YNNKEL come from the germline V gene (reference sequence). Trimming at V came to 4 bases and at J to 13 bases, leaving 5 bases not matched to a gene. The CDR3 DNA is TGTGCCAGCAGCCTCCAGCGGGGGGAACAGTTCTTC. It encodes CASSLQRGEQFF.

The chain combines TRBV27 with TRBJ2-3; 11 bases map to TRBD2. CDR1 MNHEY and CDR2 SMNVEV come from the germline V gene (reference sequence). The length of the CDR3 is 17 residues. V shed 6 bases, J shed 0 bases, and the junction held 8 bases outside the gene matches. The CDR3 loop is CASSHDGTSGSTDTQYF. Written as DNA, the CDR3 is TGTGCCAGCAGCCATGATGGGACTAGCGGTAGCACAGATACGCAGTATTTT.

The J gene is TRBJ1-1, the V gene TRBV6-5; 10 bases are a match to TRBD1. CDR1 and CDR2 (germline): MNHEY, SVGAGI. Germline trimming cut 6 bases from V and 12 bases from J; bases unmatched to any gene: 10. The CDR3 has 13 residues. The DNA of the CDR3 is TGTGCCAGCAGAGTATCCGGGACAGGGGTCTCTTTCTTT. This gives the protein CASRVSGTGVSFF.

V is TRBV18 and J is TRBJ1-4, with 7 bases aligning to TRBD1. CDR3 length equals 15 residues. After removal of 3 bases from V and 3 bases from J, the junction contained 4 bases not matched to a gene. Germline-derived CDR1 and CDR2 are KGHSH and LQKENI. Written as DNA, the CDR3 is TGTGCCAGCTCACCTCAGGGACAGCCTAATGAAAAACTGTTTTTT. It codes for CASSPQGQPNEKLFF.

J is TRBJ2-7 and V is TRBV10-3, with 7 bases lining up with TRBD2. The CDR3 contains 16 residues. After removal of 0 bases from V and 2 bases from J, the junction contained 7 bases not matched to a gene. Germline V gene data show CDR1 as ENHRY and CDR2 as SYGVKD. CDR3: CAISESRGREPYEQYF. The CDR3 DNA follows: TGTGCCATCAGTGAGTCGAGAGGGAGGGAACCCTACGAGCAGTACTTC.

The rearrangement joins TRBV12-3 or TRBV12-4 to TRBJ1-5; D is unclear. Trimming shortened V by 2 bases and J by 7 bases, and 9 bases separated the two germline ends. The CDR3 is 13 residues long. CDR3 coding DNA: TGTGCCAGCAGTTTACAGGTAGGACAGCCCCAGCATTTT. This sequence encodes CASSLQVGQPQHF.

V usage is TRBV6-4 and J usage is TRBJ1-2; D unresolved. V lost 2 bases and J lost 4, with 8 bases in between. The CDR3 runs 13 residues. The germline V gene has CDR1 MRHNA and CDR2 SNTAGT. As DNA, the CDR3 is TGTGCCAGCAGTGACAGGGAGGGCTATGGCTACACCTTC. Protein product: CASSDREGYGYTF.

In DNA form, the CDR3 reads TGTGCCAGCAGCTCGGACACTAACTATGGCTACACCTTC. Amino acid sequence: CASSSDTNYGYTF. The genes are TRBV2 and TRBJ1-2, with D possibly being TRBD1 (5 bases). Per germline, CDR1 SNHLY and CDR2 FYNNEI. The CDR3 spans 13 residues. V was trimmed by 6 bases and J by 0 bases, leaving 8 bases between them.

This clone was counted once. The CDR3 here is CASSPNRGLYSNYGYTF. The CDR3, as DNA: TGTGCCAGCAGTCCGAACAGGGGGCTCTATTCTAACTATGGCTACACCTTC. The chain is built from TRBV6-6 and TRBJ1-2; 9 bases line up with TRBD1. Germline CDR1 MNHNY, CDR2 SVGAGI (reference sequence). The CDR3 extends over 17 amino acids. Trimming took 5 bases from V and 0 from J; bases not matched to a gene: 10.

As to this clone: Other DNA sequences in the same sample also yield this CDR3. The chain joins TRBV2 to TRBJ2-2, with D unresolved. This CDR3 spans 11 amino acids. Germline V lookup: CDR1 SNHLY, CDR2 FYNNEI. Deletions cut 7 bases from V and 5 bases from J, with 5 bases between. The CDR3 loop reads CASTGTGELFF. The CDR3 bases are TGTGCCAGCACCGGTACCGGGGAGCTGTTTTTT.

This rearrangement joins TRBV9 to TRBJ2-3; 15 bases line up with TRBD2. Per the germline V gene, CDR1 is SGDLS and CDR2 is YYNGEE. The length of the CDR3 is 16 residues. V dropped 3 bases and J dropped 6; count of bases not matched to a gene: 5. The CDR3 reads CASSEWTSGGADTQYF. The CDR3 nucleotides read TGTGCCAGCAGCGAGTGGACTAGCGGGGGGGCTGATACGCAGTATTTT.

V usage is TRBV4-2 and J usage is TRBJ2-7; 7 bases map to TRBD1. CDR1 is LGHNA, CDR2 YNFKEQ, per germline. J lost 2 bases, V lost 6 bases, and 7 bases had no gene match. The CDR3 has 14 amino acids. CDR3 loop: CASSWGTAPYEQYF. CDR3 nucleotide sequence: TGTGCCAGCAGTTGGGGGACAGCTCCCTACGAGCAGTACTTC.

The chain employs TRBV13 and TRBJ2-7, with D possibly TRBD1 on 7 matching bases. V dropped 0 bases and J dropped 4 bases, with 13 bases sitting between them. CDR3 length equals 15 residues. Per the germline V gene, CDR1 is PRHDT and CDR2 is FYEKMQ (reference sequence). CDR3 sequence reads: CASSLGAGGSYEQYF. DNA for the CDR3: TGTGCCAGCAGCTTAGGGGCAGGGGGGAGTTACGAGCAGTACTTC.

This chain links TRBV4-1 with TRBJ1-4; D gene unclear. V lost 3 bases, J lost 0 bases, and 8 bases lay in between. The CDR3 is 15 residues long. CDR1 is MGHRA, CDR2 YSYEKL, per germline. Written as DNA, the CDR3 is TGCGCCAGCAGCCAGCCACTAGCAACTAATGAAAAACTGTTTTTT. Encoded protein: CASSQPLATNEKLFF.

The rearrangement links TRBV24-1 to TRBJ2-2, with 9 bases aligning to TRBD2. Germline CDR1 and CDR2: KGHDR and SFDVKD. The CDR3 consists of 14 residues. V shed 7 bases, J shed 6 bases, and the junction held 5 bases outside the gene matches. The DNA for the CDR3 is TGTGCCACCAGGCGGGGGGGGGACGCCGGGGAGCTGTTTTTT. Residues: CATRRGGDAGELFF.

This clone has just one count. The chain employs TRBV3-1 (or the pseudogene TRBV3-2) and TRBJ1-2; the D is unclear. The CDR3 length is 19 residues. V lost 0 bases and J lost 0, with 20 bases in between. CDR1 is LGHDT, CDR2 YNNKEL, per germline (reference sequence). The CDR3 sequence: CASSQDGARLGGPNYGYTF. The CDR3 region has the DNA TGTGCCAGCAGCCAAGATGGCGCCCGGTTAGGAGGGCCTAACTATGGCTACACCTTC.

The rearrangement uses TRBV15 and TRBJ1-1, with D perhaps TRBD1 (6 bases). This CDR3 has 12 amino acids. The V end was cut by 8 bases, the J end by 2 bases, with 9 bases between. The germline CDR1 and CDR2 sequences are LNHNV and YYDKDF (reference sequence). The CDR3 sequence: CATDRINTEAFF. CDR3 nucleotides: TGTGCCACCGACAGGATAAACACTGAAGCTTTCTTT.

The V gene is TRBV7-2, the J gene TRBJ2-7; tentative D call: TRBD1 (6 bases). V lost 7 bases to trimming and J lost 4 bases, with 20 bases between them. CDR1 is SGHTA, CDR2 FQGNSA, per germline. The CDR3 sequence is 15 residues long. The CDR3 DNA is TGTGCCAGCATCCTCTCAGTAGAGGGGGAGTACGAGCAGTACTTC. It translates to CASILSVEGEYEQYF.

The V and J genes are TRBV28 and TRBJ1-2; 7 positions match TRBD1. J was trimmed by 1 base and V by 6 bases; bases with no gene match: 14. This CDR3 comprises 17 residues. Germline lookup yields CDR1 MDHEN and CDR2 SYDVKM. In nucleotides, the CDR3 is TGTGCCAGCAGCCCAAGGGGGCTCCTCCGAGTTAACTATGGCTACACCTTC. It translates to CASSPRGLLRVNYGYTF.

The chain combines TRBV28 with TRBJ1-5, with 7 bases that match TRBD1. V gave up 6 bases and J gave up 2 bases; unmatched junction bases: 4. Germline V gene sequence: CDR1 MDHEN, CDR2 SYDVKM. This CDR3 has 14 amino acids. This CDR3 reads CASSDRVGNQPQHF. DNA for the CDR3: TGTGCCAGCAGCGACAGGGTCGGCAATCAGCCCCAGCATTTT.

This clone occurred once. CDR3 bases: TGTGCCAGCAGCCCGGGGGGGCGGGAGCAGTACTTC. Translating gives CASSPGGREQYF. V usage is TRBV27 and J usage is TRBJ2-7; 8 positions match TRBD2. Losses at the gene ends were 6 bases for V and 7 bases for J; bases not matched to a gene: 5. Germline assignment: CDR1 MNHEY and CDR2 SMNVEV (reference sequence). The CDR3 sequence is 12 residues long.

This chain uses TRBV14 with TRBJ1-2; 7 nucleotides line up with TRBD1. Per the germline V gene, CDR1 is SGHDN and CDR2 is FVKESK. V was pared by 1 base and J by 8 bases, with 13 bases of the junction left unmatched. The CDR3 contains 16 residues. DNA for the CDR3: TGTGCCAGCAGCCAAGTTGGCTTACAGGGGCATCGAGGCTACACCTTC. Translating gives CASSQVGLQGHRGYTF.

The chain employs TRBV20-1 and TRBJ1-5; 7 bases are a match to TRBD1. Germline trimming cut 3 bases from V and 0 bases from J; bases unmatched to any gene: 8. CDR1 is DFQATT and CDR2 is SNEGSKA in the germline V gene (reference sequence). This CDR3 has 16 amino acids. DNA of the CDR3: TGCAGTGCTAGTGACAGGGCCGATTATAGCAATCAGCCCCAGCATTTT. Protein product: CSASDRADYSNQPQHF.

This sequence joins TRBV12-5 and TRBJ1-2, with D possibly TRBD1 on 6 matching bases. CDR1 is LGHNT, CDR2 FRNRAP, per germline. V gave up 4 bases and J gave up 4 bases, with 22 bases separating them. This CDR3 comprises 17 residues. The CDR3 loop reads CASGWGPPYRDVYGYTF. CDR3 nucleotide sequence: TGTGCTAGTGGTTGGGGCCCCCCTTACAGGGACGTCTATGGCTACACCTTC. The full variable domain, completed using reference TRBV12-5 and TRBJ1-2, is DARVTQTPRHKVTEMGQEVTMRCQPILGHNTVFWYRQTMMQGLELLAYFRNRAPLDDSGMPKDRFSAEMPDATLATLKIQPSEPRDSAVYFCASGWGPPYRDVYGYTFGSGTRLTVV.

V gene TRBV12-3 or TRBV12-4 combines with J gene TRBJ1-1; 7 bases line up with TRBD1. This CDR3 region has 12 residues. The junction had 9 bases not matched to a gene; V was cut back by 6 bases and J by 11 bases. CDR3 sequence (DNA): TGTGCCAGCAGCCTGGCCGACAGGGCGGCTTTCTTT. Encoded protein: CASSLADRAAFF.